Presented here are 2 T cell receptor beta chains from one specimen sequenced in a study of T cell changes during pregnancy in multiple sclerosis (dated by TCRdb to between 2017 and 2020). The library relied on the immunoSEQ multiplex PCR assay. This immuneACCESS table, as held by TCRdb, lists in-frame sequences with V and J called but not all clones. Of the missing ones, under half trace to an unresolved V gene in checked studies; the others have no known cause. Present in this sample are tens of thousands of clones, just under 95% of which were seen just once. Of the sample, about 0.8% falls within the top ten clones. Sequenced here: peripheral blood, sampled in the third trimester of pregnancy. The receptors come from a female donor with multiple sclerosis, enrolled in a pregnancy study.

This clone showed up just once. The V call is TRBV4-1, the J call TRBJ2-7; D is uncertain. Germline CDR1 and CDR2: MGHRA and YSYEKL. This CDR3 region has 16 residues. V lost 0 bases to trimming and J lost 2 bases, with 14 bases between them. CDR3 DNA sequence: TGCGCCAGCAGCCAAGATCTTTTAGGCCTAGCCTACGAGCAGTACTTC. This sequence encodes CASSQDLLGLAYEQYF.

V gene TRBV7-2 combines with J gene TRBJ2-5, with 8 bases matching TRBD2. V gave up 4 bases and J gave up 1 base; unmatched junction bases: 8. CDR1 SGHTA and CDR2 FQGNSA come from the germline V gene. This CDR3 is 16 amino acids long. This CDR3 is CASSSSGSGIQETQYF. The CDR3 DNA reads TGTGCCAGCAGCTCCAGCGGTAGCGGGATCCAAGAGACCCAGTACTTC.